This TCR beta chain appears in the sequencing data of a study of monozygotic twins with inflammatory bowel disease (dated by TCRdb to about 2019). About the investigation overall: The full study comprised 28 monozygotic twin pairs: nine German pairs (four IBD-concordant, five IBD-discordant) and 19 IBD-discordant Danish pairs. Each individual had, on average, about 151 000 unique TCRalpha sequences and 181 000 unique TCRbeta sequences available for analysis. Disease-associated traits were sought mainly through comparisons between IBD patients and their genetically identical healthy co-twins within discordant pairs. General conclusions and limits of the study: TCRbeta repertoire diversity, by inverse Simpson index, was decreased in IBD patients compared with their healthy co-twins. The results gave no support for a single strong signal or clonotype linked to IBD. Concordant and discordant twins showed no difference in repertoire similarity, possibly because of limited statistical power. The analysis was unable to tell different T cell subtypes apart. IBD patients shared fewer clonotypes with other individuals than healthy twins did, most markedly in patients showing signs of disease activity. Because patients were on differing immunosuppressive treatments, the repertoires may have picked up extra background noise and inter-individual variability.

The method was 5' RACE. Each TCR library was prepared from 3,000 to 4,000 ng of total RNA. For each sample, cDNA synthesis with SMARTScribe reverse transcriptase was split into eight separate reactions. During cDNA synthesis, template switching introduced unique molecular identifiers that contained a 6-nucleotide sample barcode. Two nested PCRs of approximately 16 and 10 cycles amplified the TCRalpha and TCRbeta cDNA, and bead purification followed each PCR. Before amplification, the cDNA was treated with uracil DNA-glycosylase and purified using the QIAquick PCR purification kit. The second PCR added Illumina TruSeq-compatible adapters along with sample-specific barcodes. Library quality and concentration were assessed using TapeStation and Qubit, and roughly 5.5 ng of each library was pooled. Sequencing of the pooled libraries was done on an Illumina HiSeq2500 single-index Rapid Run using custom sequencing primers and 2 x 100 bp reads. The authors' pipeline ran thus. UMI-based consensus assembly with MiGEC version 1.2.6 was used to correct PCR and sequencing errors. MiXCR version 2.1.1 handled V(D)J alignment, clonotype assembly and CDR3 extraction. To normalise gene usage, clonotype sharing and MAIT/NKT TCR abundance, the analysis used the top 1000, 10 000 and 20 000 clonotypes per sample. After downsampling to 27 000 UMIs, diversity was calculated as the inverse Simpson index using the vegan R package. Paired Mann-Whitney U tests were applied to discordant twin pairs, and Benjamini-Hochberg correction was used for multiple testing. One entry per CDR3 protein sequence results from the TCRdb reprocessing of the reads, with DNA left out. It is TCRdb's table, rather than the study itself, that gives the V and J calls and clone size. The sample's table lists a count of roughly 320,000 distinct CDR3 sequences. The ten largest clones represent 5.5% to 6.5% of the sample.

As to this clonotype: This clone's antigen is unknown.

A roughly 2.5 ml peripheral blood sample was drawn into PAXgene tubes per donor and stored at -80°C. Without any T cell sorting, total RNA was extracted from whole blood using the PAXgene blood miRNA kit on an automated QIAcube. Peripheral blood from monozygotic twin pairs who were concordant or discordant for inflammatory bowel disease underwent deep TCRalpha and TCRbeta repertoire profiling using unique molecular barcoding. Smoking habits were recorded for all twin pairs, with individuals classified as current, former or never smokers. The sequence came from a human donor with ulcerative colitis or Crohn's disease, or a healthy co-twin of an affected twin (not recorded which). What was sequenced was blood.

The CDR3: CAWSVLAGSYNEQFF. Here the chain combines TRBV30 and TRBJ2-1; checking the TCRdb D call of TRBD2 is not possible without DNA. The CDR3 runs 15 residues from the cysteine to the phenylalanine. There is no recorded DNA. Based on the germline V gene (reference sequence), the CDR1 and CDR2 sequences are GTSNPN and SVGIG.